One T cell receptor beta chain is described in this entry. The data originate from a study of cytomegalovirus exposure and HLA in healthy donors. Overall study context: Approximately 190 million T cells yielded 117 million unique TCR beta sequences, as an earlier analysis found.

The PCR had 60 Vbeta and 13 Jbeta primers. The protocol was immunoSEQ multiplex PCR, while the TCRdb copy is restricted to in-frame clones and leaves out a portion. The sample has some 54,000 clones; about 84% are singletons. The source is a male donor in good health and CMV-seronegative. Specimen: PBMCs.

The CDR3 sequence is CASSMYSGGYTF. The CDR3 DNA follows: TGTGCCAGTAGTATGTACAGCGGTGGCTACACCTTC. The chain links TRBV19 to TRBJ1-2; D unresolved. The CDR3 runs to 12 residues. V lost 3 bases to trimming and J lost 7 bases, with 9 bases between them. Germline lookup yields CDR1 LNHDA and CDR2 SQIVND (reference sequence).